Listed here are 19 T cell receptor beta chains from one sample, sequenced in a study of immune evolution from preneoplasia to lung adenocarcinoma. Only in-frame clones appear in the TCRdb table, and some are missing; sequencing was by immunoSEQ multiplex PCR. The data show around 1,700 clones, approximately 73% seen once. The specimen sequenced was FFPE minimally invasive lung adenocarcinoma tissue. These receptors originate from a person aged 60-80 years with lung adenocarcinoma.

V and J are TRBV28 and TRBJ2-1, with 8 bases aligning to TRBD1. V lost 5 bases, J lost 3 bases, and 6 bases stayed unmatched. This CDR3 is 15 amino acids long. Per the germline V gene, CDR1 is MDHEN and CDR2 is SYDVKM. CDR3 loop: CASSALTGGYNEQFF. Here the CDR3 DNA reads TGTGCCAGCAGTGCCCTCACAGGGGGCTACAATGAGCAGTTCTTC.

Only a few counts were recorded for this clone. The J gene is TRBJ2-1, the V gene TRBV7-3, with no clear D. Trimming removed 2 bases at V and 5 bases at J, with 13 bases between. Germline V CDR1 and CDR2: SGHTA, FQGTGA. The CDR3 runs to 15 residues. The CDR3 DNA sequence: TGTGCCAGCAGCTTATTCACGGGTCTGAACAATGAGCAGTTCTTC. It specifies CASSLFTGLNNEQFF. The full variable domain, its missing parts supplied by reference TRBV7-3 and TRBJ2-1, is GAGVSQTPSNKVTEKGKYVELRCDPISGHTALYWYRQSLGQGPEFLIYFQGTGAADDSGLPNDRFFAVRPEGSVSTLKIQRTERGDSAVYLCASSLFTGLNNEQFFGPGTRLTVL.

In this sample, this clone turned up once. The chain links TRBV2 to TRBJ1-1, with D tentatively TRBD1 (6 bases). The CDR3 is 13 amino acids. V lost 6 bases and J 6 bases, leaving 14 bases between the germline ends. The germline V gene encodes CDR1 SNHLY and CDR2 FYNNEI. The CDR3 is CASRATGLAEAFF. CDR3 sequence (DNA): TGTGCCAGCAGGGCCACAGGGCTGGCTGAAGCTTTCTTT.

This clone was found a few times. The chain is built from TRBV28 and TRBJ2-4; tentative D call: TRBD2 (5 bases). The CDR3 spans 16 residues. The V end lost 5 bases, the J end lost 0 bases, and 14 bases lay between the germline ends. CDR1 MDHEN and CDR2 SYDVKM come from the germline V gene. For the CDR3, the DNA is TGTGCCAGCAGTCCCCGTCGGGGTCTAGCCAAAAACATTCAGTACTTC. It encodes CASSPRRGLAKNIQYF. Supplemented by reference TRBV28 and TRBJ2-4, the full variable domain reads DVKVTQSSRYLVKRTGEKVFLECVQDMDHENMFWYRQDPGLGLRLIYFSYDVKMKEKGDIPEGYSVSREKKERFSLILESASTNQTSMYLCASSPRRGLAKNIQYFGAGTRLSVL.

The V and J genes are TRBV6-1 and TRBJ1-5; weak D call: TRBD1 (5 bases). The germline gives CDR1 MNHNS, CDR2 SASEGT. The CDR3 is 15 amino acids. Trimming took 6 bases from V and 6 from J, leaving 18 bases between them. CDR3 amino acids: CASRSQGQGVQPQHF. For the CDR3, the DNA is TGTGCCAGCAGGAGTCAAGGGCAGGGTGTTCAGCCCCAGCATTTT.

Only one count was recorded for this clone. The V gene is TRBV27, the J gene TRBJ2-7, with unresolved D. Germline V gene lookup returns CDR1 MNHEY and CDR2 SMNVEV (reference sequence). The CDR3 totals 13 residues. V shed 7 bases and J shed 0 bases, with 10 bases lying between them. The CDR3 region has the DNA TGTGCCAGCATGAGCAGGACCTCCTACGAGCAGTACTTC. Its protein is CASMSRTSYEQYF.

The J gene is TRBJ2-5, the V gene TRBV27, with 10 bases fitting TRBD2. J gave up 0 bases and V 2 bases, and 0 bases lay outside the gene matches. Germline V gives CDR1 MNHEY, CDR2 SMNVEV (reference sequence). The length of the CDR3 is 15 residues. The CDR3 loop reads CASSLLAGDQETQYF. The CDR3 DNA follows: TGTGCCAGCAGTTTACTAGCGGGGGACCAAGAGACCCAGTACTTC.

V is TRBV7-2 and J is TRBJ1-5; D is possibly TRBD1 (5 bases). Between the trimmed V and J ends, which lost 5 bases and 4 bases, there was a span of 12 bases. Germline V gene data show CDR1 as SGHTA and CDR2 as FQGNSA. The CDR3 contains 14 residues. For the CDR3, the DNA is TGTGCCAGCAGCCTTGGACACGCAAATCAGCCCCAGCATTTT. Its translation: CASSLGHANQPQHF.

This sequence joins TRBV27 and TRBJ2-4, with a tentative D call TRBD1 (6 bases). V lost 5 bases to trimming and J lost 2 bases, with 10 bases between them. This CDR3 is 14 amino acids long. Germline-derived CDR1 and CDR2 are MNHEY and SMNVEV (reference sequence). The CDR3, as DNA: TGTGCCAGCAGTCCGGACAGCTCCAAAAACATTCAGTACTTC. It codes for CASSPDSSKNIQYF.

The rearrangement links TRBV2 to TRBJ2-3; D might be TRBD1 or TRBD2, each matching 7 bases. In germline, CDR1 is SNHLY, CDR2 FYNNEI. Trimming stripped 6 bases from V and 6 bases from J, with 19 bases between. The CDR3 is 15 residues long. The CDR3 here is CASSWDSGAGDTQYF. The DNA for the CDR3 is TGTGCCAGCAGCTGGGACAGCGGGGCAGGGGATACGCAGTATTTT.

The chain uses TRBV2 and TRBJ1-6; TRBD1 matches at 9 bases. The V gene's germline CDR1 is SNHLY and CDR2 FYNNEI. The CDR3 loop spans 13 amino acids. V lost 6 bases and J lost 8; bases outside the gene matches: 2. In DNA, the CDR3 is TGTGCCAGCAGGGGACAGGGCGATTCACCCCTCCACTTT. Protein: CASRGQGDSPLHF. The full variable domain, its missing parts supplied by reference TRBV2 and TRBJ1-6, is EPEVTQTPSHQVTQMGQEVILRCVPISNHLYFYWYRQILGQKVEFLVSFYNNEISEKSEIFDDQFSVERPDGSNFTLKIRSTKLEDSAMYFCASRGQGDSPLHFGNGTRLTVT.

This chain uses TRBV28 with TRBJ1-1; 12 bases line up with TRBD1. Per germline, CDR1 MDHEN and CDR2 SYDVKM. V lost 7 bases, J lost 7 bases, and 10 bases stayed unmatched. CDR3 size: 15 residues. This CDR3 reads CASISGGTGGDEAFF. CDR3 nucleotide sequence: TGTGCCAGCATTTCAGGGGGGACAGGGGGCGATGAAGCTTTCTTT.

Remarks on this clone: The sample contains more than one DNA sequence encoding this CDR3. The chain carries TRBV11-2 and TRBJ1-2; 9 nucleotides match TRBD1. This CDR3 has 13 amino acids. Losses at the gene ends were 5 bases for V and 5 bases for J; bases not matched to a gene: 3. CDR1 is SGHAT and CDR2 is FQNNGV in the germline V gene. The CDR3 spells CASSPGQGYGYTF. The CDR3 DNA follows: TGTGCCAGCAGCCCAGGACAGGGGTATGGCTACACCTTC.

This clone has just a few counts. The CDR3 loop reads CASSLEVGDYNSPLHF. The CDR3 coding sequence is TGTGCCAGCAGCTTAGAAGTGGGCGACTATAATTCACCCCTCCACTTT. This rearrangement joins TRBV7-6 to TRBJ1-6; D not certain. The germline V gene encodes CDR1 SGHVS and CDR2 FNYEAQ. This CDR3 has 16 residues. V shed 1 base and J shed 3 bases, with 10 bases lying between them.

This clone has a single count. The rearrangement links TRBV7-9 to TRBJ2-1, with D possibly being TRBD2 (6 bases). Trimming shortened V by 5 bases and J by 5 bases, and 19 bases separated the two germline ends. Germline V gives CDR1 SEHNR, CDR2 FQNEAQ (reference sequence). This CDR3 has 16 residues. The CDR3 sequence is CASSENRRDGNNEQFF. The CDR3 bases are TGTGCCAGCAGCGAGAATCGGAGGGACGGCAACAATGAGCAGTTCTTC.

This chain joins TRBV5-1 and TRBJ1-6; D is unclear. Trimming cost V 4 bases and J 5 bases, with 10 bases left between them. Germline V gives CDR1 SGHRS, CDR2 YFSETQ. This CDR3 is built from 14 residues. CDR3 residues: CASSQQADNSPLHF. The CDR3 nucleotides read TGCGCCAGCAGCCAGCAGGCAGATAATTCACCCCTCCACTTT.

The chain has TRBV4-2 and TRBJ1-4; tentatively, D is TRBD1 (5 bases). With 7 bases removed from V and 5 bases from J, the gap between germline ends came to 17 bases. The CDR3 sequence is 15 residues long. CDR1 is LGHNA, CDR2 YNFKEQ, per germline. The CDR3 here is CASNPWGGSNEKLFF. Here the CDR3 DNA reads TGTGCCAGCAACCCCTGGGGGGGTTCAAATGAAAAACTGTTTTTT.

The chain employs TRBV6-6 and TRBJ2-1, with D perhaps TRBD1 (6 bases). This CDR3 has 14 residues. Trimming cost V 6 bases and J 0 bases, with 9 bases left between them. The germline CDR1 and CDR2 sequences are MNHNY and SVGAGI (reference sequence). As DNA, the CDR3 is TGTGCCAGCAGATGGACAGTCTCCTACAATGAGCAGTTCTTC. Protein: CASRWTVSYNEQFF.

The chain links TRBV28 to TRBJ2-7; a possible D gene is TRBD1 (5 bases). The CDR3 contains 16 residues. With 1 base removed from V and 5 bases from J, the gap between germline ends came to 18 bases. Per germline, CDR1 MDHEN and CDR2 SYDVKM. DNA for the CDR3: TGTGCCAGCAGTTTATCATGGGGCGTTGGCAGGGACGAGCAGTACTTC. Translation: CASSLSWGVGRDEQYF.